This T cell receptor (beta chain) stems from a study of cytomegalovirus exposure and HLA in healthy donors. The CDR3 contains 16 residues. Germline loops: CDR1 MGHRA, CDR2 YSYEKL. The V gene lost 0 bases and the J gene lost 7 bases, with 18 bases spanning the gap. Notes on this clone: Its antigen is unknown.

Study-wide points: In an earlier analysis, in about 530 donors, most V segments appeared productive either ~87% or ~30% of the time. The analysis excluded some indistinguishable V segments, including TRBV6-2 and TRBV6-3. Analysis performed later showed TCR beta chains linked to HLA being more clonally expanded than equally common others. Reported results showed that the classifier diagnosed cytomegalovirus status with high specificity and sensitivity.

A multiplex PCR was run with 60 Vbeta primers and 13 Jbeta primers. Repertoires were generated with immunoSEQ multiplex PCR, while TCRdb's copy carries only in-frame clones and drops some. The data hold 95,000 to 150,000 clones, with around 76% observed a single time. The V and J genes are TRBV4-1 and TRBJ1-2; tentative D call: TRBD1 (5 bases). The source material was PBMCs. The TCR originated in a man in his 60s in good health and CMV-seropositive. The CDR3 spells CASSQDRRQGYSGYTF. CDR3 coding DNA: TGCGCCAGCAGCCAAGATAGAAGGCAGGGATACTCTGGCTACACCTTC.